These T cell receptor beta chains were read from a single sample in a study of low-dose radiotherapy and immunotherapy resistance in tumors. TCRdb redid the calling of the reads with MiXCR, one entry per CDR3 protein. The sample includes 55,000 to 65,000 distinct CDR3 sequences, about a quarter of them seen just once. The specimen comprised PBMCs, sampled before treatment. The receptors come from a male donor with rectosigmoid adenocarcinoma. Each CDR3 is given with its conserved first and last residue. The order of the fields is V gene, clone size, CDR3 length, J gene, D gene, CDR3 protein, CDR3 DNA. A D gene is named only where the DNA matches it firmly. Not every row has a clone size; where given, it reads once, few, many or a size class.

V gene: TRBV12-3/TRBV12-4; clone size: many; CDR3 length: 15; J gene: TRBJ2-1; D gene: TRBD2; CDR3 protein: CASTSTSGGYNEQFF; CDR3 DNA: TGTGCCAGCACATCCACTAGCGGGGGTTACAATGAGCAGTTCTTC
V gene: TRBV6-2/TRBV6-3; clone size: many; CDR3 length: 15; J gene: TRBJ1-4; D gene: TRBD1; CDR3 protein: CASRVTGGVNEKLFF; CDR3 DNA: TGTGCCAGCAGGGTTACAGGGGGCGTTAATGAAAAACTGTTTTTT
V gene: TRBV12-3/TRBV12-4; clone size: NA; CDR3 length: 17; J gene: TRBJ2-3; D gene: TRBD2; CDR3 protein: CASSWFRGASGRDTQYF; CDR3 DNA: TGTGCCAGCAGTTGGTTTAGAGGTGCGAGCGGGAGAGATACGCAGTATTTT
V gene: TRBV5-8; clone size: NA; CDR3 length: 14; J gene: TRBJ2-3; D gene: TRBD2; CDR3 protein: CASSLLAGGGTQYF; CDR3 DNA: TGTGCCAGCAGCCTACTAGCGGGGGGGGGTACGCAGTATTTT
V gene: TRBV20-1; clone size: many; CDR3 length: 15; J gene: TRBJ2-1; D gene: NA; CDR3 protein: CSAMRDTSSYNEQFF; CDR3 DNA: TGCAGTGCTATGCGGGACACGAGCTCCTACAATGAGCAGTTCTTC
V gene: TRBV7-9; clone size: many; CDR3 length: 13; J gene: TRBJ2-4; D gene: NA; CDR3 protein: CASSIGGRDIQYF; CDR3 DNA: TGTGCCAGCAGCATAGGGGGGAGGGACATTCAGTACTTC
V gene: TRBV13; clone size: many; CDR3 length: 12; J gene: TRBJ1-2; D gene: NA; CDR3 protein: CASSEQGYGYTF; CDR3 DNA: TGTGCCAGCAGCGAACAGGGCTATGGCTACACCTTC
V gene: TRBV5-1; clone size: NA; CDR3 length: 14; J gene: TRBJ1-5; D gene: NA; CDR3 protein: CASSLGGSEQPQHF; CDR3 DNA: TGCGCCAGCAGCTTGGGGGGGTCGGAGCAGCCCCAGCATTTT
V gene: TRBV5-1; clone size: NA; CDR3 length: 15; J gene: TRBJ2-6; D gene: TRBD1; CDR3 protein: CASSPQGTGANVLTF; CDR3 DNA: TGCGCCAGCAGCCCACAGGGGACTGGGGCCAACGTCCTGACTTTC
V gene: TRBV29-1; clone size: NA; CDR3 length: 14; J gene: TRBJ1-1; D gene: TRBD1; CDR3 protein: CSSRTGSKDTEAFF; CDR3 DNA: TGCAGCTCCCGGACAGGCTCTAAGGACACTGAAGCTTTCTTT
V gene: TRBV28; clone size: many; CDR3 length: 13; J gene: TRBJ2-3; D gene: NA; CDR3 protein: CASSPPSTDTQYF; CDR3 DNA: TGTGCCAGCAGTCCCCCCAGCACAGATACGCAGTATTTT
V gene: TRBV2; clone size: many; CDR3 length: 16; J gene: TRBJ2-6; D gene: NA; CDR3 protein: CASSGTQGTGANVLTF; CDR3 DNA: TGTGCCAGCAGCGGAACCCAGGGTACTGGGGCCAACGTCCTGACTTTC
V gene: TRBV7-9; clone size: many; CDR3 length: 13; J gene: TRBJ2-6; D gene: NA; CDR3 protein: CASSLAGANVLTF; CDR3 DNA: TGTGCCAGCAGCTTAGCTGGGGCCAACGTCCTGACTTTC
V gene: TRBV24-1; clone size: few; CDR3 length: 13; J gene: TRBJ1-1; D gene: NA; CDR3 protein: CATSDLGDTEAFF; CDR3 DNA: TGTGCCACCAGTGACTTGGGGGACACTGAAGCTTTCTTT
V gene: TRBV7-8; clone size: NA; CDR3 length: 15; J gene: TRBJ2-2; D gene: NA; CDR3 protein: CASSLGPGNTGELFF; CDR3 DNA: TGTGCCAGCAGCTTAGGTCCGGGGAACACCGGGGAGCTGTTTTTT
V gene: TRBV28; clone size: NA; CDR3 length: 17; J gene: TRBJ1-3; D gene: TRBD1; CDR3 protein: CASSFHRDRSSGNTIYF; CDR3 DNA: TGTGCCAGCAGTTTTCACCGGGACAGGAGCTCTGGAAACACCATATATTTT
V gene: TRBV12-3/TRBV12-4; clone size: few; CDR3 length: 15; J gene: TRBJ2-5; D gene: TRBD1; CDR3 protein: CASSSNRGRQETQYF; CDR3 DNA: TGTGCCAGCAGCAGTAACAGGGGGAGGCAAGAGACCCAGTACTTC
V gene: TRBV20-1; clone size: many; CDR3 length: 15; J gene: TRBJ2-5; D gene: NA; CDR3 protein: CSARGSSWVRETQYF; CDR3 DNA: TGCAGTGCTAGAGGTTCCTCGTGGGTTAGAGAGACCCAGTACTTC
V gene: TRBV10-3; clone size: NA; CDR3 length: 16; J gene: TRBJ2-3; D gene: NA; CDR3 protein: CAISESGVSRSDTQYF; CDR3 DNA: TGTGCCATCAGTGAGTCGGGGGTTAGTCGATCGGATACGCAGTATTTT
V gene: TRBV7-9; clone size: many; CDR3 length: 15; J gene: TRBJ1-6; D gene: NA; CDR3 protein: CASSSTGTSNSPLHF; CDR3 DNA: TGTGCCAGCAGCTCAACAGGGACGAGTAATTCACCCCTCCACTTT
V gene: TRBV4-1; clone size: many; CDR3 length: 15; J gene: TRBJ1-5; D gene: NA; CDR3 protein: CASSQDRRIGQPQHF; CDR3 DNA: TGCGCCAGCAGCCAAGATCGGAGAATAGGTCAGCCCCAGCATTTT
V gene: TRBV12-3/TRBV12-4; clone size: many; CDR3 length: 18; J gene: TRBJ2-1; D gene: NA; CDR3 protein: CASSLWVTSKAPHNEQFF; CDR3 DNA: TGTGCCAGCAGTTTATGGGTCACTAGTAAAGCGCCCCACAATGAGCAGTTCTTC
V gene: TRBV28; clone size: NA; CDR3 length: 17; J gene: TRBJ2-3; D gene: TRBD2; CDR3 protein: CASSPLAGGPGTDTQYF; CDR3 DNA: TGTGCCAGCAGTCCTCTAGCGGGAGGGCCGGGGACAGATACGCAGTATTTT
V gene: TRBV28; clone size: many; CDR3 length: 14; J gene: TRBJ1-2; D gene: TRBD1; CDR3 protein: CASSPQGANYGYTF; CDR3 DNA: TGTGCCAGCAGTCCCCAGGGGGCTAACTATGGCTACACCTTC